These 21 T cell receptor beta chains were all obtained from the same sample, sequenced in a study of T-cell reconstitution after alpha-beta-depleted transplantation in children. Preparation of the TCRbeta library involved a method that used unique molecular identifiers. Each CDR3 protein is one row after TCRdb ran MiXCR on the PCR reads. The sample carries around 300,000 distinct CDR3 sequences, around 10% recorded once. The sample was peripheral blood, taken 180 days after TCRalphabeta/CD19-depleted stem cell transplant. Receptors originate from a male patient under 10 years old who had a stem cell transplant for chronic granulomatous disease, so the T cells may come from the graft donor.

This clonotype was picked up a small number of times. At one end, the junction sequence differs from germline, possibly due to a read error. V gene TRBV20-1 combines with J gene TRBJ2-1, with D perhaps TRBD1 (5 bases). Germline values: CDR1 DFQATT, CDR2 SNEGSKA (reference sequence). There are 17 residues in the CDR3. The CDR3 region is CCAATVGWAGPYNEQFF. DNA of the CDR3: TGCTGTGCTGCCACCGTCGGGTGGGCAGGGCCCTACAATGAGCAGTTCTTC.

There are many counts of this clonotype. This chain connects TRBV7-9 to TRBJ2-1, with 8 bases matching TRBD2. The V and J ends lost 5 bases and 7 bases, in that order; junction bases with no gene match: 10. Germline loops: CDR1 SEHNR, CDR2 FQNEAQ (reference sequence). The CDR3 has 15 amino acids. The CDR3 DNA sequence: TGTGCCAGCAGCCGGTTCGGACTAGCACGGAATGAGCAGTTCTTC. It translates to CASSRFGLARNEQFF.

This clonotype was observed many times. The chain combines TRBV5-1 with TRBJ2-1; D is possibly TRBD2 (5 bases). The CDR3 is 17 amino acids. The germline gives CDR1 SGHRS, CDR2 YFSETQ. V lost 1 base and J 2 bases, leaving 16 bases between the germline ends. The CDR3 nucleotides read TGCGCCAGCAGCTTGTGGGGTGGGAGTCCAACCTACAATGAGCAGTTCTTC. It is translated as CASSLWGGSPTYNEQFF.

This clonotype has at least ten counts. This chain uses TRBV12-3 or TRBV12-4 with TRBJ2-7, with D possibly TRBD1 on 6 matching bases. The germline V and J ends were trimmed by 2 bases and 3 bases, with 8 bases remaining between them. This CDR3 contains 13 residues. The CDR3 DNA sequence: TGTGCCAGCAGTTTAAGGGACAACTACGAGCAGTACTTC. Translation gives CASSLRDNYEQYF.

This clonotype has ten or more counts. J is TRBJ1-5 and V is TRBV3-1, with D hard to call. This CDR3 region has 15 residues. Trimming stripped 1 base from V and 1 base from J, with 8 bases between. Germline values: CDR1 LGHDT, CDR2 YNNKEL (reference sequence). CDR3 DNA sequence: TGTGCCAGCAGCCAAGCTCCTACCAGCAATCAGCCCCAGCATTTT. This encodes CASSQAPTSNQPQHF.

This clonotype was observed many times. V gene TRBV7-2 combines with J gene TRBJ2-2, with D unclear. V was cut by 4 bases and J by 4 bases, with 13 bases left in between. Germline-derived CDR1 and CDR2 are SGHTA and FQGNSA. CDR3 length: 15 residues. DNA for the CDR3: TGTGCCAGCAGCTGTCGGCAATGGCCCACCGGGGAGCTGTTTTTT. It is translated as CASSCRQWPTGELFF.

This clonotype was counted many times. V usage is TRBV9 and J usage is TRBJ2-1, with D uncertain. The germline V and J ends were trimmed by 0 bases and 6 bases, with 16 bases remaining between them. From germline, CDR1 is SGDLS and CDR2 YYNGEE. The CDR3 extends over 16 amino acids. The CDR3 loop reads CASSVGAGGSFNEQFF. The CDR3 DNA sequence: TGTGCCAGCAGCGTAGGGGCAGGCGGCTCGTTCAATGAGCAGTTCTTC. Combining the CDR3 with reference TRBV9 and TRBJ2-1 gives the whole variable domain DSGVTQTPKHLITATGQRVTLRCSPRSGDLSVYWYQQSLDQGLQFLIQYYNGEERAKGNILERFSAQQFPDLHSELNLSSLELGDSALYFCASSVGAGGSFNEQFFGPGTRLTVL.

This clonotype has a count of ten or more. DNA of the CDR3: TGCAGCGTTGAAGAGCCCTTGGGGGGGTTTGATGAAAAACTGTTTTTT. Its protein is CSVEEPLGGFDEKLFF. This chain connects TRBV29-1 to TRBJ1-4; D is possibly TRBD1 (5 bases). The CDR3 length is 16 residues. Germline loops: CDR1 SQVTM, CDR2 ANQGSEA. Deletions cut 0 bases from V and 6 bases from J, with 17 bases between.

This clonotype occurred many times. The V call is TRBV6-5, the J call TRBJ1-1; unclear D gene. The CDR3 spans 14 residues. Germline V gene lookup returns CDR1 MNHEY and CDR2 SVGAGI. V gave up 2 bases and J gave up 6 bases, with 13 bases separating them. CDR3 in DNA: TGTGCCAGCAGTTACGGATTCGGTGAATCTGAAGCTTTCTTT. Translation: CASSYGFGESEAFF.

This clonotype has ten or more counts. The chain joins TRBV13 to TRBJ2-7; TRBD1 matches at 8 bases. In germline, CDR1 is PRHDT, CDR2 FYEKMQ (reference sequence). CDR3 length equals 15 residues. Germline trimming cut 0 bases from V and 7 bases from J; bases unmatched to any gene: 8. The CDR3 region is CASSLGWDRRFEQYF. In DNA, the CDR3 is TGTGCCAGCAGCTTAGGCTGGGACAGGCGCTTTGAGCAGTACTTC.

This clonotype was detected ten times or more. The chain is built from TRBV6-5 and TRBJ1-5; 12 bases line up with TRBD1. The CDR3 runs 18 residues. The V gene's germline CDR1 is MNHEY and CDR2 SVGAGI. The V segment lost 6 bases and the J segment 1 base; nucleotides outside the gene matches: 10. CDR3 in amino acids: CASRAGTGGVRSNQPQHF. DNA of the CDR3: TGTGCCAGCAGGGCCGGGACAGGGGGCGTCAGGAGCAATCAGCCCCAGCATTTT.

This clonotype showed up many times. The chain combines TRBV19 with TRBJ1-4; D is unresolved. There are 14 residues in the CDR3. Germline loops: CDR1 LNHDA, CDR2 SQIVND (reference sequence). V was trimmed by 3 bases and J by 6 bases, leaving 11 bases between them. CDR3: CASSIGRTHEKLFF. The CDR3 bases are TGTGCCAGTAGTATCGGACGGACCCATGAAAAACTGTTTTTT.

This clonotype was detected ten times or more. The gene calls are TRBV11-2 and TRBJ2-1, with TRBD2 as a possible D gene (5 bases). This CDR3 region has 14 residues. V was shortened by 1 base and J by 7 bases, with 11 bases between the two germline ends. Looked up from germline, CDR1 is SGHAT and CDR2 is FQNNGV. The CDR3 nucleotides read TGTGCCAGCAGCTTAGGAGTCGGGATAAATGAGCAGTTCTTC. It encodes CASSLGVGINEQFF. The full variable domain, in which reference TRBV11-2 and TRBJ2-1 provide the parts outside the CDR3, is EAGVAQSPRYKIIEKRQSVAFWCNPISGHATLYWYQQILGQGPKLLIQFQNNGVVDDSQLPKDRFSAERLKGVDSTLKIQPAKLEDSAVYLCASSLGVGINEQFFGPGTRLTVL.

This clonotype was seen ten or more times. The chain carries TRBV7-9 and TRBJ1-2; a possible D gene is TRBD1 (6 bases). Germline V gene lookup returns CDR1 SEHNR and CDR2 FQNEAQ (reference sequence). Trimming took off 3 bases at V and 0 bases at J, with 14 bases between the two ends. This CDR3 is built from 16 residues. Here the CDR3 DNA reads TGTGCCAGCAGCTTCCCCCCGGGACATACTAACTATGGCTACACCTTC. Amino acid sequence: CASSFPPGHTNYGYTF.

This clonotype has a count of ten or more. This chain uses TRBV4-3 with TRBJ2-3; D uncertain. Germline CDR1 is LGHNA and CDR2 is YSLEER. V lost 0 bases and J lost 4, with 11 bases in between. The CDR3 extends over 15 amino acids. The CDR3 protein is CASSQDLTEADTQYF. DNA of the CDR3: TGCGCCAGCAGCCAAGATTTGACTGAGGCAGATACGCAGTATTTT.

This clonotype was counted ten times or more. The V and J genes are TRBV4-1 and TRBJ1-6; D is ambiguous. CDR1 MGHRA and CDR2 YSYEKL come from the germline V gene. Trimming left V 1 base short and J 11 bases short, with 12 bases between. The CDR3 loop spans 14 amino acids. The CDR3, as DNA: TGCGCCAGCAGCCAAGTTCCCGGGATAACACCCCTCCACTTT. Protein product: CASSQVPGITPLHF.

This clonotype was recorded at least ten times. This rearrangement joins TRBV27 to TRBJ1-6, with 7 bases fitting TRBD1. V trimming: 2 bases; J trimming: 0 bases; junction bases outside the gene matches: 7. The CDR3 is made up of 18 amino acids. Per germline, CDR1 MNHEY and CDR2 SMNVEV (reference sequence). The DNA of the CDR3 is TGTGCCAGCAGTTTAGTCTCGACAGGGAGCTCCTATAATTCACCCCTCCACTTT. Translation: CASSLVSTGSSYNSPLHF.

This clonotype was detected only once. V and J are TRBV12-3 or TRBV12-4 and TRBJ1-2, with unresolved D. The CDR3 totals 13 residues. V gave up 4 bases and J gave up 7 bases, with 13 bases separating them. CDR3: CASSSRTSGGYTF. CDR3 DNA: TGTGCCAGCAGTTCCAGGACCTCCGGTGGCTACACCTTC.

This clonotype has ten or more counts. The chain uses TRBV10-3 and TRBJ1-2; D is perhaps TRBD1 (5 bases). Between the trimmed V and J ends, which lost 5 bases and 4 bases, there was a span of 11 bases. CDR1 is ENHRY, CDR2 SYGVKD, per germline. The CDR3 has 13 amino acids. The CDR3 is CAISTDSPYGYTF. The CDR3 nucleotides are TGTGCCATCAGTACCGACAGCCCCTATGGCTACACCTTC.

The table lists this clonotype with many counts. The rearrangement uses TRBV7-2 and TRBJ2-7; D is perhaps TRBD1 (5 bases). This CDR3 contains 14 residues. CDR1 and CDR2 (germline): SGHTA, FQGNSA. V shed 5 bases and J shed 5 bases, with 16 bases lying between them. The CDR3 reads CASSPRSQTDEQYF. The DNA of the CDR3 is TGTGCCAGCAGCCCCCGGTCCCAGACAGACGAGCAGTACTTC.

Of note for this clonotype: A much larger clone differs from this one at a single base, so this may be a read error. CDR3 sequence: CSVSGAGVVTEAYF. The CDR3 DNA reads TGCAGTGTCTCGGGGGCGGGCGTGGTAACTGAAGCTTACTTT. This chain connects TRBV20-1 to TRBJ1-1, with D possibly being TRBD1 (6 bases). This CDR3 has 14 amino acids. Per the germline V gene, CDR1 is DFQATT and CDR2 is SNEGSKA (reference sequence).